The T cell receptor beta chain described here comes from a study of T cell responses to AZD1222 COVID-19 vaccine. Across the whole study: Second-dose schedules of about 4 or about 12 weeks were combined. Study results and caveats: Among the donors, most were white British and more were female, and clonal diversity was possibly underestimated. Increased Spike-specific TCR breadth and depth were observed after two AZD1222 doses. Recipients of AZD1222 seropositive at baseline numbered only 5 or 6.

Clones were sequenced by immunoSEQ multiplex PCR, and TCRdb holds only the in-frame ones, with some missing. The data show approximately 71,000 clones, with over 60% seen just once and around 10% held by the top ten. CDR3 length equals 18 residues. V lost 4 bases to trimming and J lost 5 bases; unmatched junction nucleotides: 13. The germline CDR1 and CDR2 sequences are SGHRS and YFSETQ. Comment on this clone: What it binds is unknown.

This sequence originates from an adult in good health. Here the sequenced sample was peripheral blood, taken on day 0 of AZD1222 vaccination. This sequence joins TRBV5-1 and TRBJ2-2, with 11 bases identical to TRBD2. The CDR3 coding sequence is TGCGCCAGCAGCCCGGGCGGTAGCGGGGGGGCCAGAACCGGGGAGCTGTTTTTT. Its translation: CASSPGGSGGARTGELFF.